Given below is one TCR beta chain in context. Its antigen is unknown. The sample comes from a study of T cell repertoires in cytomegalovirus infection. Study-wide results and limits: Within the response measured ex vivo, HLA-C-restricted CMV-specific TCR beta clonotypes were dominant.

In TCRdb, the reads were re-called with MiXCR into one record per CDR3 protein. This repertoire shows 95,000 to 150,000 distinct CDR3 sequences, roughly a third found once; its top ten account for roughly 58%. This CDR3 contains 14 residues. Per the germline V gene, CDR1 is ENHRY and CDR2 is SYGVKD. V was trimmed by 6 bases and J by 4 bases, leaving 14 bases between them. The chain uses TRBV10-3 and TRBJ2-3; D unresolved. The source of this sequence is a human donor in good health (CMV status not recorded). Some clones in this sample may be carry-over from other donors' samples. The sequencing here drew on CD8+ T cells from cultured PBMCs, taken from culture after CMV antigen stimulation. The CDR3 nucleotides read TGTGCCATCAGCGAAGGTGGCATAGCAGATACGCAGTATTTT. Translated: CAISEGGIADTQYF.